Listed below are T cell receptor beta chains from one sample, sequenced in a study of early T cells in non-severe SARS-CoV-2 infection. TCRdb reprocessed the 5' RACE reads via MiXCR and lists one record per CDR3 protein. Among roughly 63,000 distinct CDR3 sequences listed, over 10% were seen once. Sequencing was carried out using whole blood. The receptors originated from an adult who was a healthcare worker with PCR-confirmed SARS-CoV-2 infection or an uninfected control (not recorded which). Both conserved end residues are trimmed from each CDR3. Each record gives: V gene, CDR3 protein.

V: TRBV12-3/TRBV12-4; CDR3: ASLSGEENTEAF
V: TRBV7-9; CDR3: ASSSASRGREQF
V: TRBV20-1; CDR3: SARDLLAGTGELF
V: TRBV29-1; CDR3: SVPLGGGQNT
V: TRBV5-6; CDR3: ASSYGTVNTGELF
V: TRBV29-1; CDR3: SAGTGGNSNQPQH
V: TRBV9; CDR3: ASSVGTVDTQY
V: TRBV7-6; CDR3: ASSRERFNTEAF
V: TRBV5-1; CDR3: ASSSLAYTEAF
V: TRBV12-3/TRBV12-4; CDR3: ASSWELAKNIQY
V: TRBV5-1; CDR3: ASTSGENTGELF
V: TRBV11-2; CDR3: ASSSDYLQETQY
V: TRBV2; CDR3: ASSESGGQSSYNSPLH
V: TRBV18; CDR3: ASSPARGDGYT
V: TRBV7-9; CDR3: ASSLGGEKLF
V: TRBV20-1; CDR3: STPRAGSYEQY
V: TRBV7-9; CDR3: ASTSTSSEGYEQY
V: TRBV13; CDR3: ASSVEGFYEQY
V: TRBV5-4; CDR3: ASSPEGPTPYNEQF
V: TRBV6-5; CDR3: ASSYSKSALTPQH
V: TRBV2; CDR3: ASSGRGSSGYT
V: TRBV11-2; CDR3: ASSQGPSNEKLF
V: TRBV27; CDR3: ASSLNREETQY
V: TRBV11-2; CDR3: ASSLGAGIPYEQY
V: TRBV12-3/TRBV12-4; CDR3: ASSLAAGYGYT
V: TRBV20-1; CDR3: SALENEQF
V: TRBV4-3; CDR3: ASSAGTGDTGELF
V: TRBV2; CDR3: ASSTQGISTGELF
V: TRBV15; CDR3: ATSRASGMNTEAF
V: TRBV12-3/TRBV12-4; CDR3: ASRQRVNYGYT
V: TRBV29-1; CDR3: STRASLNTEAF
V: TRBV5-5; CDR3: ASSQAGASYEQY
V: TRBV5-1; CDR3: ASSRGGANTGELF
V: TRBV7-2; CDR3: ASATPAKNIQY
V: TRBV10-3; CDR3: AIWGGGTTDTQY
V: TRBV5-1; CDR3: ASSLRGGRAPANTGELF
V: TRBV18; CDR3: ASSLDRGEGYGYT
V: TRBV20-1; CDR3: SARLRSTDTQY
V: TRBV2; CDR3: ASGATGLLH
V: TRBV10-3; CDR3: AISDRDTEAF
V: TRBV20-1; CDR3: SARDAPSTDTQY
V: TRBV19; CDR3: ASSPWDGGTNQPQH
V: TRBV5-1; CDR3: ASSFGGINEKLF
V: TRBV9; CDR3: ASSVQPGLVDTQY
V: TRBV5-5; CDR3: ASSPQRGASQGEKLF
V: TRBV7-6; CDR3: ASSDGPPTNEKLF
V: TRBV9; CDR3: ASSPQGGDNEQF
V: TRBV2; CDR3: ASSGTGNNEKLF
V: TRBV10-3; CDR3: AISDRSSGNTIY
V: TRBV12-3/TRBV12-4; CDR3: ASSWGSGVNQPQH
V: TRBV30; CDR3: AWSVASDYEQY
V: TRBV24-1; CDR3: ATSGRRDRKYQETQY
V: TRBV11-2; CDR3: ASSLDPGATEAF
V: TRBV19; CDR3: ASSIDRQTLYEQY